The entry that follows covers one T cell receptor (beta chain) sequence. A read error may produce the germline difference seen at one junction end. This entry is derived from a study of shared T cell receptors in the human thymus. This CDR3 has 10 residues. From germline, CDR1 is DFQATT and CDR2 SNEGSKA (reference sequence). This table comes from immunoSEQ multiplex PCR, and its TCRdb copy is limited to in-frame clones, with some not included. The sample yields some 400,000 clones, 95% seen once. The chain joins TRBV20-1 to TRBJ1-2; D is perhaps TRBD1 (6 bases). This sequence was found in a human donor. The source material was thymocytes. CDR3 in amino acids: CSARRDKEAF. CDR3 DNA sequence: TGCAGTGCCAGAAGGGACAAGGAGGCCTTC.